This TCR beta chain was identified during a study of sequential checkpoint blockade in melanoma. The table came from immunoSEQ multiplex PCR; TCRdb's copy has only in-frame clones and leaves some out. The table shows some 20,000 clones, with around 72% occurring only once. The sample's treatment: randomized to nivolumab then ipilimumab (arm A) or the reverse (arm B). PBMC sorting kept live CD3+CD8+ cells without CD19 or CD56. This clone occurred once. CDR1 is SGHRS and CDR2 is YFSETQ in the germline V gene. This CDR3 has 14 amino acids. The ends lost 4 bases at V and 7 bases at J; junction bases unmatched: 7.

The specimen was CD8+ T cells sorted from blood (inferred from file names), collected from a patient given nivolumab and ipilimumab in sequence. The chain recombines TRBV5-1 with TRBJ2-7, with 11 bases identical to TRBD1. The receptor comes from a human donor with melanoma. The CDR3 loop is CASSAGQGALEQYF. CDR3 sequence (DNA): TGCGCCAGCAGCGCAGGACAGGGGGCACTTGAGCAGTACTTC. Drawing the rest from reference TRBV5-1 and TRBJ2-7, the complete variable domain is KAGVTQTPRYLIKTRGQQVTLSCSPISGHRSVSWYQQTPGQGLQFLFEYFSETQRNKGNFPGRFSGRQFSNSRSEMNVSTLELGDSALYLCASSAGQGALEQYFGPGTRLTVT.